The 25 T cell receptor beta chains listed next were all sequenced from one sample in a study of cytomegalovirus exposure and HLA in healthy donors (TCRdb year 2017). The library was produced with the immunoSEQ multiplex PCR assay. For the multiplex PCR, a mixture combining 60 forward primers for TCR Vbeta segments and 13 reverse primers for TCR Jbeta segments was used. As stored in TCRdb, this immuneACCESS dataset retains in-frame rearrangements with V and J assigned. A fraction of the clones does not appear; measured against another copy, unresolved V genes explain less than half of the discrepancy, and the remainder lacks a known reason. This sample lists fewer than 130,000 clones; 76% were detected once. 13% of the sample is held by the ten biggest clonotypes. The sequenced sample consisted of PBMCs. These receptor sequences come from a man aged 30 to 45 in good health and CMV-seropositive.

This clone was recorded once. The rearrangement uses TRBV10-3 and TRBJ2-3; the match to TRBD2 covers 12 bases. Looked up from germline, CDR1 is ENHRY and CDR2 is SYGVKD. CDR3 length: 15 amino acids. V lost 2 bases and J lost 10; bases outside the gene matches: 7. This CDR3 reads CAISEASGGAGSQYF. The CDR3 nucleotides read TGTGCCATCAGTGAGGCTAGCGGGGGGGCCGGGTCGCAGTATTTT.

In this sample, this clone turned up a few times. This chain links TRBV29-1 with TRBJ2-6; TRBD1 might be the D (5 bases). In germline, CDR1 is SQVTM, CDR2 ANQGSEA. The length of the CDR3 is 15 residues. V dropped 6 bases and J dropped 0 bases, with 12 bases sitting between them. The CDR3 DNA sequence: TGCAGCGTCATCCGACAGAGCTCTGGGGCCAACGTCCTGACTTTC. It is translated as CSVIRQSSGANVLTF.

The chain links TRBV18 to TRBJ1-4; D is undetermined. Germline V gene sequence: CDR1 KGHSH, CDR2 LQKENI. The CDR3 totals 13 residues. The CDR3 reads CAAKGGPGEKLFF. CDR3 nucleotide sequence: TGTGCAGCAAAGGGAGGGCCCGGCGAAAAACTGTTTTTT.

The V and J genes are TRBV28 and TRBJ1-1; possibly TRBD1 for D (6 bases). The CDR3 totals 12 residues. Deletions cut 8 bases from V and 7 bases from J, with 14 bases between. Per germline, CDR1 MDHEN and CDR2 SYDVKM. The CDR3 is CASSRDIFEAFF. The CDR3 DNA reads TGTGCCAGCTCCCGGGACATATTTGAAGCTTTCTTT.

The table lists this clone with a few counts. The V gene is TRBV14, the J gene TRBJ2-3; 9 bases match TRBD1. CDR1 is SGHDN, CDR2 FVKESK, per germline. The CDR3 covers 14 residues. V gave up 7 bases and J gave up 6 bases; unmatched junction bases: 8. The CDR3 here is CASTGDRASDTQYF. CDR3 bases: TGTGCCAGCACCGGGGACAGGGCCTCGGATACGCAGTATTTT.

The V and J genes are TRBV13 and TRBJ1-3, with a possible D match to TRBD1 (5 bases). The CDR3 loop spans 13 amino acids. Germline V lookup: CDR1 PRHDT, CDR2 FYEKMQ (reference sequence). Trimming took off 5 bases at V and 4 bases at J, with 9 bases between the two ends. The CDR3 nucleotides read TGTGCCAGCAGCCGCGGGACGGGAAACACCATATATTTT. It yields the protein CASSRGTGNTIYF.

The rearrangement joins TRBV28 to TRBJ1-5; TRBD1 might be the D (6 bases). V shed 11 bases and J shed 2 bases, with 16 bases lying between them. This CDR3 comprises 14 residues. The germline CDR1 and CDR2 sequences are MDHEN and SYDVKM. The CDR3 nucleotides are TGTGCCTGGCGGGGGGCCGTCGGCAATCAGCCCCAGCATTTT. Translated, it gives CAWRGAVGNQPQHF.

This chain joins TRBV6-1 and TRBJ2-2, with 10 bases fitting TRBD2. This CDR3 comprises 15 residues. The germline CDR1 and CDR2 sequences are MNHNS and SASEGT. Losses at the gene ends were 7 bases for V and 4 bases for J; bases not matched to a gene: 6. The CDR3 loop is CASTPSGGFTGELFF. CDR3 sequence (DNA): TGTGCCAGCACCCCTAGCGGGGGCTTCACCGGGGAGCTGTTTTTT.

This chain connects TRBV4-3 to TRBJ1-2; no definite D call. V was pared by 0 bases and J by 4 bases, with 12 bases between. CDR1 is LGHNA, CDR2 YSLEER, per germline. The CDR3 is made up of 15 amino acids. CDR3 bases: TGCGCCAGCAGCCAAGATGACGAACAGACCTATGGCTACACCTTC. Its protein product is CASSQDDEQTYGYTF.

The gene calls are TRBV7-9 and TRBJ1-4, with D perhaps matching TRBD1 (5 bases). With 4 bases removed from V and 10 bases from J, the gap between germline ends came to 16 bases. Germline V gene lookup returns CDR1 SEHNR and CDR2 FQNEAQ (reference sequence). The CDR3 length is 14 residues. Here the CDR3 reads CASSWGGAGGKLFF. In DNA form, the CDR3 reads TGTGCCAGCAGCTGGGGGGGTGCCGGGGGAAAACTGTTTTTT.

The V and J genes are TRBV5-1 and TRBJ1-1; perhaps TRBD1 as D (5 bases). V was shortened by 4 bases and J by 5 bases, with 15 bases between the two germline ends. CDR1 is SGHRS and CDR2 is YFSETQ in the germline V gene. The CDR3 consists of 14 residues. For the CDR3, the DNA is TGCGCCAGCAGCCCCCGGTCGGAGGGGACTGAAGCTTTCTTT. As protein: CASSPRSEGTEAFF.

This clone was seen only a few times. This CDR3 reads CASSAGTRAETQYF. CDR3 DNA sequence: TGTGCCAGCAGCGCGGGGACACGGGCAGAGACCCAGTACTTC. The chain recombines TRBV9 with TRBJ2-5, with D perhaps matching TRBD1 (6 bases). Germline V lookup: CDR1 SGDLS, CDR2 YYNGEE. Trimming took 3 bases from V and 4 from J, leaving 13 bases between them. This CDR3 is 14 amino acids long.

V is TRBV6-5 and J is TRBJ1-6; 9 bases map to TRBD1. The CDR3 runs to 14 residues. J lost 10 bases, V lost 5 bases, and 6 bases had no gene match. Germline CDR1 MNHEY, CDR2 SVGAGI. The CDR3 is CASSARTGGSPLHF. The CDR3 DNA follows: TGTGCCAGCAGTGCCCGAACAGGGGGCTCACCCCTCCACTTT.

The chain combines TRBV19 with TRBJ1-2, with a possible D match to TRBD1 (5 bases). CDR1 is LNHDA, CDR2 SQIVND, per germline (reference sequence). CDR3 length: 13 residues. Trimming cost V 4 bases and J 4 bases, with 10 bases left between them. CDR3 sequence: CASSTTRVYGYTF. CDR3 bases: TGTGCCAGTAGTACCACCAGGGTCTATGGCTACACCTTC.

V usage is TRBV30 and J usage is TRBJ2-7; D possibly corresponds to TRBD1 (5 bases). The V end lost 0 bases, the J end lost 1 base, and 10 bases lay between the germline ends. Germline CDR1 GTSNPN, CDR2 SVGIG (reference sequence). The CDR3 has 14 amino acids. CDR3 sequence reads: CAWSVGPASYEQYF. Here the CDR3 DNA reads TGTGCCTGGAGTGTGGGGCCGGCGTCCTACGAGCAGTACTTC.

This rearrangement joins TRBV10-3 to TRBJ1-2; 9 nucleotides align to TRBD1. This CDR3 is 16 amino acids long. Unmatched junction bases numbered 13, after V lost 5 bases and J lost 6 bases. Germline lookup yields CDR1 ENHRY and CDR2 SYGVKD. CDR3 sequence (DNA): TGTGCCATCAGTCCCGGGACAGGGTTTTATACTCATGGCTACACCTTC. Its translation is CAISPGTGFYTHGYTF.

J is TRBJ2-7 and V is TRBV9; 9 bases align to TRBD2. The J segment lost 7 bases and the V segment lost 3 bases, leaving 14 bases of the junction unmatched. The CDR3 is 16 residues long. Germline CDR1 is SGDLS and CDR2 is YYNGEE. For the CDR3, the DNA is TGTGCCAGCAGCGCAAATAGCGGGGGCCCCCTTGGGGAGCAGTACTTC. Its protein product is CASSANSGGPLGEQYF.

This clone has just one count. This chain links TRBV4-3 with TRBJ2-3; D possibly corresponds to TRBD1 (5 bases). Trimming removed 0 bases at V and 4 bases at J, with 14 bases between. There are 16 residues in the CDR3. Germline assignment: CDR1 LGHNA and CDR2 YSLEER. The CDR3 region is CASSQDIREWADTQYF. DNA of the CDR3: TGCGCCAGCAGCCAAGATATCAGGGAATGGGCAGATACGCAGTATTTT.

The chain carries TRBV5-8 and TRBJ2-5, with no clear D. The better agreement between TRBJ2-7 and the DNA end casts doubt on the J call. The CDR3 length is 13 residues. Per the germline V gene, CDR1 is SGHTS and CDR2 is YDEGEE. The CDR3 sequence: CASSLARIYEQYF. The DNA of the CDR3 is TGTGCCAGCAGCCTGGCGCGGATATACGAGCAGTACTTC.

This chain connects TRBV6-6 to TRBJ2-1; 9 bases agree with TRBD2. The CDR3 runs to 15 residues. Germline lookup yields CDR1 MNHNY and CDR2 SVGAGI (reference sequence). Trimming at V came to 6 bases and at J to 1 base, leaving 4 bases not matched to a gene. Here the CDR3 DNA reads TGTGCCAGCAGACTCCTAGCGGGATCCTACAATGAGCAGTTCTTC. Residues: CASRLLAGSYNEQFF.

The chain links TRBV6-1 to TRBJ2-7; tentatively, D is TRBD1 (6 bases). CDR1 and CDR2 (germline): MNHNS, SASEGT. This CDR3 contains 14 residues. V lost 9 bases, J lost 3 bases, and 18 bases lay in between. The CDR3 DNA sequence: TGTGCCAGTTACTCCGACAGGTTAGACTACGAGCAGTACTTC. This translates into CASYSDRLDYEQYF.

V gene TRBV4-3 combines with J gene TRBJ1-6; the D is unclear. Germline V gene sequence: CDR1 LGHNA, CDR2 YSLEER. V lost 1 base, J lost 10 bases, and 14 bases lay in between. The CDR3 spans 15 residues. The CDR3 here is CASSQVGGLGSPLHF. CDR3 bases: TGCGCCAGCAGCCAAGTGGGTGGGCTTGGGTCACCCCTCCACTTT.

J is TRBJ2-3 and V is TRBV11-2, with 11 bases fitting TRBD2. This CDR3 is built from 13 residues. The V gene's germline CDR1 is SGHAT and CDR2 FQNNGV. V lost 6 bases to trimming and J lost 4 bases; unmatched junction nucleotides: 0. CDR3 region: CASSSGGADTQYF. DNA for the CDR3: TGTGCCAGCAGTAGCGGGGGGGCAGATACGCAGTATTTT.

The chain uses TRBV7-3 and TRBJ2-1, with TRBD1 matching over 7 bases. The CDR3 loop spans 15 amino acids. The V and J ends lost 3 bases and 0 bases, in that order; junction bases with no gene match: 2. Looked up from germline, CDR1 is SGHTA and CDR2 is FQGTGA. CDR3 residues: CASSFAGGSYNEQFF. CDR3 in DNA: TGTGCCAGCAGCTTCGCAGGGGGCTCCTACAATGAGCAGTTCTTC.

There are a few counts of this clone. V is TRBV5-6 and J is TRBJ2-7, with D possibly TRBD1 on 5 matching bases. This CDR3 is 12 amino acids long. CDR1 SGHDT and CDR2 YYEEEE come from the germline V gene. Trimming pared 3 bases from V and 3 bases from J, leaving 7 bases between. This CDR3 is CASSSGHYEQYF. The CDR3 nucleotides read TGTGCCAGCAGCTCTGGACACTACGAGCAGTACTTC.